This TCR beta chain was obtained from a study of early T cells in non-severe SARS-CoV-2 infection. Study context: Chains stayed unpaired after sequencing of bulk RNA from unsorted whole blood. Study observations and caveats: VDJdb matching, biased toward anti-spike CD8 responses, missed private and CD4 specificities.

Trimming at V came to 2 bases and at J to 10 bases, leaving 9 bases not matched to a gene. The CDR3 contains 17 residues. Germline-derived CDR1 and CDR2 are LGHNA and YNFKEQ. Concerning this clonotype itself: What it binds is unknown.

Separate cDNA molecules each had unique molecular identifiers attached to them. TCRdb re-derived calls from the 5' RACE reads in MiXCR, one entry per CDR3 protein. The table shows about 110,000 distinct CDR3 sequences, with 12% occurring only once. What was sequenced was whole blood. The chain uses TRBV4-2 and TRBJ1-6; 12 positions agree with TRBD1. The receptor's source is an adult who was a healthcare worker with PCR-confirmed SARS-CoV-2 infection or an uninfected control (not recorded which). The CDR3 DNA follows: TGTGCCAGCAGCCAAAAAGGGCCCGGGACAGGGGGCTCACCCCTCCACTTT. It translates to CASSQKGPGTGGSPLHF.